The 21 T cell receptor beta chains given below trace back to one sample, sequenced in a study of blood T cells in healthy people across ages. Then a second PCR, running roughly 7 to 12 cycles, was carried out with a sample-barcoded 5' primer and a J-beta primer mix. TCRdb re-called the 5' RACE reads with MiXCR, one entry per CDR3 protein. The table includes about 650,000 distinct CDR3 sequences, roughly 32% detected once. Input material: blood. These TCRs come from a woman of 80 years or more in good health.

In its sample, this clonotype was seen a few times. The chain uses TRBV3-1 and TRBJ1-1, with no clear D. V lost 3 bases, J lost 5 bases, and 19 bases lay in between. Germline loops: CDR1 LGHDT, CDR2 YNNKEL (reference sequence). This CDR3 is built from 16 residues. DNA of the CDR3: TGTGCCAGCAGCCATACACAGACCCGGAGGAGTACTGAAGCTTTCTTT. Translated: CASSHTQTRRSTEAFF.

The chain uses TRBV6-1 and TRBJ1-5, with D possibly matching TRBD1 (5 bases). Germline V gene lookup returns CDR1 MNHNS and CDR2 SASEGT. V lost 3 bases to trimming and J lost 7 bases, with 13 bases between them. This CDR3 contains 14 residues. The CDR3 DNA sequence: TGTGCCAGCAGTGAGGCACAGGTTTCCCAGCCCCAGCATTTT. Translating it yields CASSEAQVSQPQHF.

This clonotype was detected a few times. The CDR3 spells CASLGYSNQPQHF. In DNA, the CDR3 is TGTGCCAGCCTGGGGTATAGCAATCAGCCCCAGCATTTT. The chain has TRBV2 and TRBJ1-5; no firm D call. Germline V gene lookup returns CDR1 SNHLY and CDR2 FYNNEI. The germline V and J ends were trimmed by 8 bases and 0 bases, with 8 bases remaining between them. This CDR3 spans 13 amino acids.

This clonotype was picked up a small number of times. J is TRBJ1-1 and V is TRBV7-9; D might be TRBD1 (6 bases). CDR3 size: 15 residues. CDR1 is SEHNR, CDR2 FQNEAQ, per germline (reference sequence). With 5 bases removed from V and 6 bases from J, the gap between germline ends came to 19 bases. The CDR3, as DNA: TGTGCCAGCAGCCGGCGGGGGGGGACAAACCCTGAAGCTTTCTTT. Amino acid sequence: CASSRRGGTNPEAFF.

The chain has TRBV3-1 and TRBJ2-5; TRBD2 agrees at 7 bases. The ends lost 4 bases at V and 11 bases at J; junction bases unmatched: 16. The CDR3 runs 15 residues. Germline V gene lookup returns CDR1 LGHDT and CDR2 YNNKEL (reference sequence). The CDR3 DNA sequence: TGTGCCAGCAGCCGACGGGGCGGGGGAACGAATGAGCAGTACTTC. It encodes CASSRRGGGTNEQYF.

CDR3 loop: CASSLADCYGYTF. In DNA, the CDR3 is TGCGCCAGCAGCTTGGCAGATTGCTATGGCTACACCTTC. This chain joins TRBV5-1 and TRBJ1-2; D uncertain. The CDR3 is 13 amino acids. Trimming cost V 0 bases and J 4 bases, with 7 bases left between them. Germline CDR1 SGHRS, CDR2 YFSETQ.

In this sample, this clonotype turned up a few times. The chain employs TRBV20-1 and TRBJ1-3; D remains ambiguous. Germline lookup yields CDR1 DFQATT and CDR2 SNEGSKA (reference sequence). This CDR3 contains 13 residues. V lost 3 bases and J 4 bases, leaving 10 bases between the germline ends. CDR3 DNA sequence: TGCAGTGCTAGTCGCATGGCGGGAAACACCATATATTTT. Protein product: CSASRMAGNTIYF.

In nucleotides, the CDR3 is TGTGCCATCCTTTCAAGTCTGGGTAACACTGAAGCTTTCTTT. Its translation: CAILSSLGNTEAFF. The chain has TRBV10-3 and TRBJ1-1; D is unclear. The germline V gene encodes CDR1 ENHRY and CDR2 SYGVKD. V was shortened by 8 bases and J by 2 bases, with 15 bases between the two germline ends. This CDR3 spans 14 amino acids.

This clonotype came up a few times. The chain employs TRBV18 and TRBJ2-1; D gene unclear. Germline CDR1 and CDR2: KGHSH and LQKENI. Deletions cut 0 bases from V and 3 bases from J, with 12 bases between. The CDR3 sequence is 16 residues long. The CDR3 DNA reads as TGTGCCAGCTCACCACCGGGTAGACCAAACTACAATGAGCAGTTCTTC. Protein sequence: CASSPPGRPNYNEQFF.

This chain links TRBV2 with TRBJ2-7, with 8 positions matching TRBD1. The CDR3 contains 15 residues. Trimming at V came to 1 base and at J to 0 bases, leaving 2 bases not matched to a gene. Germline CDR1 SNHLY, CDR2 FYNNEI. This chain's CDR3 is CASSEDRGYSYEQYF. The CDR3 region has the DNA TGTGCCAGCAGTGAAGACAGGGGGTACTCCTACGAGCAGTACTTC.

The chain carries TRBV7-2 and TRBJ2-1, with D tentatively TRBD2 (7 bases). This CDR3 has 13 amino acids. Trimming stripped 7 bases from V and 10 bases from J, with 17 bases between. Looked up from germline, CDR1 is SGHTA and CDR2 is FQGNSA. CDR3: CASTEGGKGEQFF. Written as DNA, the CDR3 is TGTGCCAGCACCGAGGGGGGGAAAGGGGAGCAGTTCTTC.

This clonotype was found a few times. The chain joins TRBV6-5 to TRBJ2-5; D possibly corresponds to TRBD2 (5 bases). CDR3 length: 15 amino acids. The V end lost 0 bases, the J end lost 5 bases, and 13 bases lay between the germline ends. Germline lookup yields CDR1 MNHEY and CDR2 SVGAGI. The CDR3 reads CASSYSPDLGETQYF. DNA for the CDR3: TGTGCCAGCAGTTACTCGCCGGACTTAGGGGAGACCCAGTACTTC.

In its sample, this clonotype was seen a few times. The chain uses TRBV7-2 and TRBJ2-1; 10 bases line up with TRBD1. The CDR3 is 15 amino acids. V gave up 7 bases and J gave up 5 bases; unmatched junction bases: 8. Germline CDR1 is SGHTA and CDR2 is FQGNSA. The CDR3 loop is CASTRQGAVDNEQFF. The CDR3 bases are TGTGCCAGCACCCGACAGGGGGCTGTGGACAATGAGCAGTTCTTC. Drawing the rest from reference TRBV7-2 and TRBJ2-1, the complete variable domain is GAGVSQSPSNKVTEKGKDVELRCDPISGHTALYWYRQSLGQGLEFLIYFQGNSAPDKSGLPSDRFSAERTGGSVSTLTIQRTQQEDSAVYLCASTRQGAVDNEQFFGPGTRLTVL.

This clonotype was seen many times. This rearrangement joins TRBV12-3 or TRBV12-4 to TRBJ2-3; 8 bases match TRBD2. The trim removed 5 bases at V and 1 base at J, leaving 8 bases unmatched. The CDR3 loop spans 16 amino acids. CDR3 loop: CASSPTGRGGTDTQYF. In nucleotides, the CDR3 is TGTGCCAGCAGTCCAACCGGGCGGGGGGGCACAGATACGCAGTATTTT.

In this sample, this clonotype turned up many times. The genes are TRBV5-1 and TRBJ1-4; D is unresolved. This CDR3 region has 14 residues. The ends were cut back, 0 bases at V and 5 bases at J, with 8 bases in the middle. Germline CDR1 SGHRS, CDR2 YFSETQ. The CDR3 DNA sequence: TGCGCCAGCAGCTTGGCCATGGGGAATGAAAAACTGTTTTTT. It is translated as CASSLAMGNEKLFF. The full variable domain, with the rest looked up from reference TRBV5-1 and TRBJ1-4, is KAGVTQTPRYLIKTRGQQVTLSCSPISGHRSVSWYQQTPGQGLQFLFEYFSETQRNKGNFPGRFSGRQFSNSRSEMNVSTLELGDSALYLCASSLAMGNEKLFFGSGTQLSVL.

This clonotype appeared many times. The chain carries TRBV10-3 and TRBJ2-7, with TRBD1 identical over 10 bases. Looked up from germline, CDR1 is ENHRY and CDR2 is SYGVKD. The CDR3 has 16 amino acids. The trim removed 5 bases at V and 9 bases at J, leaving 16 bases unmatched. CDR3 sequence reads: CAISTPLGTGVPGQYF. The CDR3 nucleotides read TGTGCCATCAGTACCCCCTTAGGGACAGGGGTTCCTGGGCAGTACTTC.

In this sample, this clonotype turned up many times. The V and J genes are TRBV4-2 and TRBJ1-1; no clear D gene. V lost 5 bases and J lost 0, with 10 bases in between. This CDR3 has 14 residues. CDR1 and CDR2 (germline): LGHNA, YNFKEQ. The CDR3 region is CASSVRTVNTEAFF. CDR3 sequence (DNA): TGTGCCAGCAGCGTACGGACGGTGAACACTGAAGCTTTCTTT.

At least ten counts were recorded for this clonotype. The rearrangement links TRBV20-1 to TRBJ2-5; 8 bases are shared with TRBD2. V trimming: 6 bases; J trimming: 1 base; junction bases outside the gene matches: 1. Germline V gives CDR1 DFQATT, CDR2 SNEGSKA (reference sequence). CDR3 size: 12 residues. The CDR3 here is CSAGLAQETQYF. CDR3 in DNA: TGCAGTGCCGGACTAGCCCAAGAGACCCAGTACTTC.

J is TRBJ2-5 and V is TRBV5-5; D is possibly TRBD1 (6 bases). The germline V gene encodes CDR1 SGHKS and CDR2 YYEKEE (reference sequence). V shed 2 bases and J shed 1 base, with 9 bases lying between them. CDR3 length: 14 residues. In DNA form, the CDR3 reads TGTGCCAGCAGCTTCGACAGGCGCCAAGAGACCCAGTACTTC. This translates into CASSFDRRQETQYF.

This clonotype was counted many times. V is TRBV6-5 and J is TRBJ2-3; D perhaps matches TRBD1 (6 bases). V gave up 8 bases and J gave up 0 bases, with 12 bases separating them. This CDR3 spans 14 amino acids. From germline, CDR1 is MNHEY and CDR2 SVGAGI. Here the CDR3 DNA reads TGTGCCAGCGGTCCAACAGGGAGCACAGATACGCAGTATTTT. It is translated as CASGPTGSTDTQYF.

The chain links TRBV10-3 to TRBJ1-3; possible D gene TRBD1, 6 bases. Germline CDR1 is ENHRY and CDR2 is SYGVKD. Trimming shortened V by 3 bases and J by 0 bases, and 15 bases separated the two germline ends. The CDR3 totals 17 residues. CDR3 in DNA: TGTGCCATCAGTGACCCGCTCGGGGGCGGCTCTGGAAACACCATATATTTT. The encoded protein is CAISDPLGGGSGNTIYF.